This record concerns one TCR beta chain sequence. This clonotype was seen a handful of times. The target of this receptor is not known. Nothing much larger sits one base from this clone, and base qualities are not available. This entry is derived from a study of blood T cells in healthy people across ages (dated by TCRdb to between 2014 and 2017). Broadly, across the study: Template switching captured roughly one uniquely barcoded TCR beta cDNA molecule per two T cells in model experiments. The study analyzed two additional independent replicas of 1 million unique cDNA reads from the same blood draw for two donors, one aged 18 to 30 and one aged 80 or older. Four age groups were formed from the donors: young (average roughly 16 years), middle-aged (approximately 41), aged (about 68) and long-lived (approximately 78). Using deep sequencing normalized with unique cDNA molecular identifiers, the study measured how TCR beta repertoire diversity changes with age.

What the work shows at the level of the full study, not this receptor alone: Compared with the aged group, the long-lived group had more naive CD4+ T cells, fewer expanded clones and increased TCR diversity, a pattern suggesting age selection. A strong correlation was found between observed TCR beta diversity and the percentage of naive T cells measured by flow cytometry. Bulk unsorted PBMC profiling prevented conclusive comparison of naive and antigen-experienced compartments. Because donor CMV infection status was unknown, age-related changes in expanded clonotypes were potentially confounded. Observed TCR beta diversity per million T cells fell roughly linearly with age, and a significant reduction was already apparent by age roughly 40. Total diversity estimates from one million sequenced T cells were considered lower bounds and underestimates.

Libraries were made using 5' RACE. Sequencing used an Illumina HiSeq 2500. A second PCR of about 6 to 11 cycles was run with a J-beta primer mix and a sample-barcoded 5' primer. Each TCR beta cDNA molecule received a unique molecular identifier from a template-switch 5' adaptor carrying 12 random nucleotides. Each sample yielded at least 3 million CDR3-containing paired-end reads. First-strand cDNA synthesis was performed from all RNA using the Mint cDNA synthesis kit, with priming by a TRBC-specific oligonucleotide. All cDNA was treated with uracil-DNA glycosylase and then went through a first 18-cycle PCR with the universal primers M1SS and BC2_uni_R. The published analysis was carried out like this. For normalization, 1 million high-quality reads were randomly selected from each sample, with every read carrying a distinct molecular identifier. Instead of being binned into consensus sequences, reads that shared molecular identifiers were thrown out. MiTCR, run with a Q25 quality threshold and the strictest error-elimination algorithm, handled CDR3 identification, clonotype clustering and error correction. A nonparametric unseen species model using Euler transformation provided a lower-bound estimate of total TCR beta diversity. The public reads were reprocessed in TCRdb via fastp at Q25 and MiXCR, keeping in-frame beta chains. Each entry merges the rows of one CDR3 protein and shows their most common DNA and genes. The V and J calls and clone size come from TCRdb's table, not from the authors' own analysis. The table for this sample lists roughly 1,100,000 distinct CDR3 sequences; less than 25% of them were counted only once. About 0.8% of the sample is in the top ten clones.

Deletion took 5 bases off V and 0 bases off J, with a span of 11 bases between the germline ends. The CDR3 sequence holds 15 residues, the cysteine and phenylalanine included. Only the CDR3 part of the read is kept: 45 bases, read in frame from the first base. CDR1 SGHVS and CDR2 FNYEAQ were looked up in the germline V gene. The approximately 39 donors, aged roughly 6 to 100 years, were systemically healthy Caucasian individuals from Russia. Approximately 9.3 milliliters of peripheral blood were collected from each donor into EDTA-treated Vacutainer tubes. Ficoll-Paque density-gradient centrifugation was used to isolate PBMCs, with at least 6.5 million obtained per sample. Total RNA was extracted from PBMCs with Trizol reagent, with at least 5.5 micrograms obtained per sample. Naive CD45RAhigh/CD27high T cell percentages were measured by flow cytometry on a PBMC aliquot from every donor. This sample also appeared in a second study, on T cells of mothers and their children. The second study's authors report: Nine systemically healthy Caucasian individuals served as donors, namely three mothers together with their six children. cDNA synthesis used all of the extracted RNA, with 1.5 ug of RNA in each 15 ul reaction. In the second PCR, the M1S primer added sample barcodes and 2-4 random nucleotides. More than 8 million TCR beta CDR3 reads were obtained from each mother, and about 3 million reads were obtained from each child. Thymic selection shapes the output of TCR recombination in a similar way in related and unrelated pairs, and inherited differences have a minor effect. Normalized repertoire overlap was always found to be slightly, but never significantly, higher in related mother-child pairs than in unrelated mother-child pairs. Persistent microchimeric T cell clones were not detected, at a sensitivity of 95 to 100 clones per million clonotypes. The study used deep NGS to compare TCR beta repertoires of mothers and children, seeking features distinguishing related mother-child pairs from unrelated individuals. The mean age was roughly 36 +/- 4 years for the mothers and around 10 +/- 4 years for the children. After adapters were ligated using NEBNext reagents, the libraries underwent 100+100 nt paired-end sequencing on an Illumina HiSeq 2000. Mother and child libraries were prepared a month apart and sequenced in separate runs to prevent cross-contamination. For each donor, somewhere between about 450,000 and 2,200,000 distinct TCR beta clonotypes were identified. Naive TCR beta clonotypes were estimated from low-frequency clonotypes matched to each donor's FACS-determined naive share, without sorting.

This receptor was taken from a girl aged 2-9 years in good health. This chain joins TRBV7-6 to TRBJ2-1; a confident D gene designation cannot be given. Sequencing was performed on blood. CDR3 reads: CASSPNPSSYNEQFF. DNA sequence: TGTGCCAGCAGCCCAAACCCTAGCTCCTACAATGAGCAGTTCTTC.